This passage covers 20 T cell receptor beta chains from one sample sequenced in a study of radiation and T cells in renal cell carcinoma. TCRdb keeps only in-frame clones here, not all; method: immunoSEQ multiplex PCR. This sample yields roughly 150,000 clones, of which roughly 90% are seen a single time; approximately 4% belongs to the top ten. Time point in this sample: baseline pretreatment blood. Treatment: 15 Gy SBRT to primary tumor, nephrectomy 4 weeks later. Sequencing used blood, obtained from a patient whose treatment included radiotherapy and nephrectomy. These receptors all stem from an older woman with renal cell carcinoma.

The chain couples TRBV28 to TRBJ2-1; TRBD1 matches at 7 bases. Germline V gives CDR1 MDHEN, CDR2 SYDVKM. Trimming at V came to 6 bases and at J to 0 bases, leaving 5 bases not matched to a gene. The CDR3 runs 15 residues. The CDR3 bases are TGTGCCAGCAGAGGGGCAGGGGGCTCCTACAATGAGCAGTTCTTC. Translating gives CASRGAGGSYNEQFF.

J is TRBJ1-3 and V is TRBV6-5; D is possibly TRBD1 (5 bases). Between the trimmed V and J ends, which lost 6 bases and 3 bases, there was a span of 15 bases. The CDR3 contains 15 residues. In germline, CDR1 is MNHEY, CDR2 SVGAGI. The CDR3 is CASRNAGLGGNTIYF. The CDR3 DNA sequence: TGTGCCAGCAGAAATGCAGGGCTTGGTGGAAACACCATATATTTT.

This clone was found once. The V gene is TRBV9, the J gene TRBJ2-1; no clear D gene. The CDR3 is made up of 13 amino acids. Germline CDR1 is SGDLS and CDR2 is YYNGEE. V lost 3 bases, J lost 8 bases, and 12 bases lay in between. This chain's CDR3 is CASSGFIRDEQFF. CDR3 nucleotide sequence: TGTGCCAGCAGCGGATTTATCCGCGATGAGCAGTTCTTC.

The chain has TRBV19 and TRBJ1-4, with D unclear. This CDR3 has 14 amino acids. With 7 bases removed from V and 5 bases from J, the gap between germline ends came to 14 bases. Germline CDR1 reads LNHDA; CDR2 reads SQIVND (reference sequence). The CDR3 here is CASNVLGPNEKLFF. CDR3 DNA sequence: TGTGCCAGTAATGTCTTAGGGCCGAATGAAAAACTGTTTTTT.

V gene TRBV5-6 combines with J gene TRBJ1-1; D is unclear. Trimming removed 4 bases at V and 0 bases at J, with 16 bases between. Germline CDR1 SGHDT, CDR2 YYEEEE. The CDR3 covers 16 residues. This CDR3 is CASSRTAESMNTEAFF. CDR3 DNA sequence: TGTGCCAGCAGCAGGACGGCTGAGTCCATGAACACTGAAGCTTTCTTT. Using reference TRBV5-6 and TRBJ1-1 for the parts outside the CDR3, the full variable domain is DAGVTQSPTHLIKTRGQQVTLRCSPKSGHDTVSWYQQALGQGPQFIFQYYEEEERQRGNFPDRFSGHQFPNYSSELNVNALLLGDSALYLCASSRTAESMNTEAFFGQGTRLTVV.

This sequence joins TRBV11-2 and TRBJ2-5, with D unresolved. Looked up from germline, CDR1 is SGHAT and CDR2 is FQNNGV. The CDR3 is 14 amino acids. The V end was cut by 1 base, the J end by 0 bases, with 6 bases between. This CDR3 is CASSLGTHQETQYF. CDR3 bases: TGTGCCAGCAGCTTAGGGACCCACCAAGAGACCCAGTACTTC.

The V gene is TRBV29-1, the J gene TRBJ1-2; D gene uncertain. This CDR3 contains 12 residues. CDR1 is SQVTM, CDR2 ANQGSEA, per germline. Trimming took off 4 bases at V and 8 bases at J, with 14 bases between the two ends. CDR3 nucleotide sequence: TGCAGCGTTGTAGCTGGGGTTGGGGGCTACACCTTC. Translating it yields CSVVAGVGGYTF.

The chain recombines TRBV6-5 with TRBJ1-2; tentative D call: TRBD1 (5 bases). This CDR3 is 14 amino acids long. V lost 6 bases to trimming and J lost 1 base, with 12 bases between them. Germline values: CDR1 MNHEY, CDR2 SVGAGI. CDR3 sequence: CASRRDGFNYGYTF. CDR3 nucleotides: TGTGCCAGCAGACGGGACGGATTTAACTATGGCTACACCTTC.

This clone was counted once. This chain joins TRBV21-1 and TRBJ1-5. TRBV21-1 is described as a pseudogene. CDR3 length equals 18 residues. CDR3: CASSAHMGGGYGNQPQHF. As DNA, the CDR3 is TGTGCCAGCAGCGCACACATGGGAGGAGGGTACGGCAATCAGCCCCAGCATTTT.

The chain joins TRBV14 to TRBJ2-7, with D hard to call. This CDR3 has 12 residues. CDR1 and CDR2 (germline): SGHDN, FVKESK. Trimming left V 5 bases short and J 2 bases short, with 7 bases between. The CDR3 here is CASSRLTYEQYF. DNA for the CDR3: TGTGCCAGCAGCAGGCTAACCTACGAGCAGTACTTC.

This clone was observed a few times. The V gene is TRBV28, the J gene TRBJ2-2; D is unclear. The CDR3 contains 14 residues. The V end lost 4 bases, the J end lost 3 bases, and 9 bases lay between the germline ends. Germline loops: CDR1 MDHEN, CDR2 SYDVKM. The CDR3 coding sequence is TGTGCCAGCAGTTCAAGATGGGACACCGGGGAGCTGTTTTTT. Translation: CASSSRWDTGELFF.

The V call is TRBV15, the J call TRBJ1-1, with D hard to call. In germline, CDR1 is LNHNV, CDR2 YYDKDF (reference sequence). The CDR3 sequence is 11 residues long. Between the trimmed V and J ends, which lost 5 bases and 0 bases, there was a span of 1 base. CDR3 bases: TGTGCCACCAGCCTGAACACTGAAGCTTTCTTT. Its protein product is CATSLNTEAFF.

The J gene is TRBJ1-5, the V gene TRBV18; a weak D match, TRBD1 (6 bases). V was shortened by 1 base and J by 1 base, with 17 bases between the two germline ends. CDR1 is KGHSH, CDR2 LQKENI, per germline. CDR3 length: 18 amino acids. The CDR3 sequence is CASSPRPGTWGSNQPQHF. CDR3 DNA: TGTGCCAGCTCACCACGTCCCGGGACATGGGGGAGCAATCAGCCCCAGCATTTT.

This clone was counted once. The V gene is TRBV4-2, the J gene TRBJ1-5; D uncertain. Germline lookup yields CDR1 LGHNA and CDR2 YNFKEQ. CDR3 length: 14 amino acids. The V end lost 1 base, the J end lost 0 bases, and 4 bases lay between the germline ends. DNA for the CDR3: TGTGCCAGCAGCCAAGCTAATAGCAATCAGCCCCAGCATTTT. This codes for CASSQANSNQPQHF.

The chain links TRBV7-8 to TRBJ1-2, with 12 bases aligning to TRBD1. The junction had 2 bases not matched to a gene; V was cut back by 4 bases and J by 2 bases. The CDR3 sequence is 15 residues long. CDR1 and CDR2 (germline): SGHVS, FQNEAQ. The CDR3 DNA follows: TGTGCCAGCAGCTGGGGACAGGGGGCAAACTATGGCTACACCTTC. Protein sequence: CASSWGQGANYGYTF. Based on the CDR3 plus reference TRBV7-8 and TRBJ1-2, the full variable domain is GAGVSQSPRYKVAKRGQDVALRCDPISGHVSLFWYQQALGQGPEFLTYFQNEAQLDKSGLPSDRFFAERPEGSVSTLKIQRTQQEDSAVYLCASSWGQGANYGYTFGSGTRLTVV.

The chain recombines TRBV9 with TRBJ2-3; TRBD2 is a possible D gene (7 bases). The V end lost 6 bases, the J end lost 3 bases, and 14 bases lay between the germline ends. This CDR3 region has 14 residues. Germline V gene data show CDR1 as SGDLS and CDR2 as YYNGEE. For the CDR3, the DNA is TGTGCCAGCACCCGGGGGGCCCAGACAGATACGCAGTATTTT. Its protein is CASTRGAQTDTQYF.

The chain recombines TRBV4-3 with TRBJ1-4, with D possibly matching TRBD1 (6 bases). Deletions cut 3 bases from V and 5 bases from J, with 13 bases between. The CDR3 runs 15 residues. CDR1 and CDR2 from the germline V gene are LGHNA and YSLEER. CDR3 residues: CASSQTTGNNEKLFF. As DNA, the CDR3 is TGCGCCAGCAGCCAGACAACAGGGAACAATGAAAAACTGTTTTTT.

This clone has a single count. The junction does not match germline at one end; this may be a read error. The chain couples TRBV7-7 to TRBJ2-1; D might be TRBD2 (6 bases). Germline CDR1 is SSHAT and CDR2 is FNYEAQ (reference sequence). The CDR3 contains 16 residues. The CDR3 DNA reads TGTGCTAGCAGCCTGGGGGGATCTGGCTCCTACAATGAGCAGTTCTTC. The encoded protein is CASSLGGSGSYNEQFF.

The sample holds one count of this clone. V and J are TRBV18 and TRBJ1-2; 9 bases agree with TRBD1. Germline loops: CDR1 KGHSH, CDR2 LQKENI. The CDR3 spans 15 residues. V shed 3 bases, J shed 7 bases, and the junction held 9 bases outside the gene matches. The CDR3 loop is CASSPKGQGGTGYTF. CDR3 coding DNA: TGTGCCAGCTCACCCAAGGGACAGGGTGGGACTGGCTACACCTTC.

The gene calls are TRBV5-1 and TRBJ1-2; D gene ambiguous. V was pared by 0 bases and J by 7 bases, with 22 bases between. This CDR3 comprises 17 residues. The germline V gene encodes CDR1 SGHRS and CDR2 YFSETQ. The CDR3 region is CASSLATPGKPRFGYTF. CDR3 nucleotides: TGCGCCAGCAGCTTGGCCACCCCCGGCAAACCTAGGTTTGGCTACACCTTC.